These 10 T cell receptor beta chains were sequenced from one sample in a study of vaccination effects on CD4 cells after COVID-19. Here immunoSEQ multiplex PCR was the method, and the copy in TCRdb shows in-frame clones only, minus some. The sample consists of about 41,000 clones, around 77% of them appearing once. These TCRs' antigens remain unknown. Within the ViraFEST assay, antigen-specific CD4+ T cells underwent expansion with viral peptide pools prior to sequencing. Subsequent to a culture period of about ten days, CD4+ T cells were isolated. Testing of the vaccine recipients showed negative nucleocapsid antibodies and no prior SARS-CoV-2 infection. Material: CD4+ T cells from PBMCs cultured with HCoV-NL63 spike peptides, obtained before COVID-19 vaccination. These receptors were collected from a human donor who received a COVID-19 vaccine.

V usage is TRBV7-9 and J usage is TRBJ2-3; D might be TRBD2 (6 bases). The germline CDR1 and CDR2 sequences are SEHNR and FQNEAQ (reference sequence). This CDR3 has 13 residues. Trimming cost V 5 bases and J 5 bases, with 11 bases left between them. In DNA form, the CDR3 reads TGTGCCAGCAGCCGGGAGCAGGGAGATACGCAGTATTTT. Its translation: CASSREQGDTQYF.

DNA of the CDR3: TGCAGTGCTACTGACCGGGTACGGGACACCATATATTTT. Protein: CSATDRVRDTIYF. The chain is built from TRBV20-1 and TRBJ1-3; D remains unclear. The CDR3 spans 13 residues. Trimming removed 4 bases at V and 8 bases at J, with 15 bases between. Germline CDR1 and CDR2: DFQATT and SNEGSKA (reference sequence).

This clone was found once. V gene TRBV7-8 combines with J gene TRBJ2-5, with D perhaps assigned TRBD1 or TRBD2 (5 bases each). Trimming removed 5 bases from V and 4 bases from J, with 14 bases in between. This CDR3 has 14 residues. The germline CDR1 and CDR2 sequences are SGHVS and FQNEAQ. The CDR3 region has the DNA TGTGCCAGCAGCAGAAAGGGGAGTGGAGAGACCCAGTACTTC. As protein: CASSRKGSGETQYF.

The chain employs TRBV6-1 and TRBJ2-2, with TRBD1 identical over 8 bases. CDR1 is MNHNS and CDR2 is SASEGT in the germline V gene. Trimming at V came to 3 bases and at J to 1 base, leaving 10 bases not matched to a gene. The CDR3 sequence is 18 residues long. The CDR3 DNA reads TGTGCCAGCAGTGACATGGTCCAGGGGGCAATGAACACCGGGGAGCTGTTTTTT. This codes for CASSDMVQGAMNTGELFF.

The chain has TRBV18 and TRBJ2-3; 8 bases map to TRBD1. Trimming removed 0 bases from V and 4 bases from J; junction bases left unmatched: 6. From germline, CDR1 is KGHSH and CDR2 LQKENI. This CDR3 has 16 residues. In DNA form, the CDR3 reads TGTGCCAGCTCACCACCGGGGTCAGGGGGCCCAGATACGCAGTATTTT. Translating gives CASSPPGSGGPDTQYF.

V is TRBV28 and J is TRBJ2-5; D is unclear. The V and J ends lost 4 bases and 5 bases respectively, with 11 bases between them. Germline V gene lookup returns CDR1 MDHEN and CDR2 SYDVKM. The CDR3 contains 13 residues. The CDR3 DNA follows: TGTGCCAGCAGTTCCCCCGTCCCGGAGACCCAGTACTTC. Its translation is CASSSPVPETQYF.

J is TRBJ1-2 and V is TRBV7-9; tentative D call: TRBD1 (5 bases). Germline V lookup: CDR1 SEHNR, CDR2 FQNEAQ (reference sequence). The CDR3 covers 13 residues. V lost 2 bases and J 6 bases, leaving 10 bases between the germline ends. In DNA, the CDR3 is TGTGCCAGCAGCTTAAGGTGGGGGGATGGCTACACCTTC. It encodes CASSLRWGDGYTF.

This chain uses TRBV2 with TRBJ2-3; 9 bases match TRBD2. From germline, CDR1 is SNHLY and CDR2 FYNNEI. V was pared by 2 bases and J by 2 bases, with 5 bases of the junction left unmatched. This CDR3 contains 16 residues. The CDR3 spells CASSEWGGGATDTQYF. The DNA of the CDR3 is TGTGCCAGCAGTGAATGGGGCGGGGGGGCCACAGATACGCAGTATTTT.

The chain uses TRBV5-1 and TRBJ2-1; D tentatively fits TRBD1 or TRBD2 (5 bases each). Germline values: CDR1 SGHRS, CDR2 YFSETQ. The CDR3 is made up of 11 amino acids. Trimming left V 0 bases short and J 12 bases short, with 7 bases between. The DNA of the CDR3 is TGCGCCAGCAGCTTGGAGGGGAGGCAGTTCTTC. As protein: CASSLEGRQFF.

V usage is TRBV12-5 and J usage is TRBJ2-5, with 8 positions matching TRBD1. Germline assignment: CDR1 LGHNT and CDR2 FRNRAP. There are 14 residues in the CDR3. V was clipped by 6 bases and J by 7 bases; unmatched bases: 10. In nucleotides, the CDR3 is TGTGCTAGTGGATCCGGGACAGGCGGTTGGACCCAGTACTTC. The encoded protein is CASGSGTGGWTQYF.